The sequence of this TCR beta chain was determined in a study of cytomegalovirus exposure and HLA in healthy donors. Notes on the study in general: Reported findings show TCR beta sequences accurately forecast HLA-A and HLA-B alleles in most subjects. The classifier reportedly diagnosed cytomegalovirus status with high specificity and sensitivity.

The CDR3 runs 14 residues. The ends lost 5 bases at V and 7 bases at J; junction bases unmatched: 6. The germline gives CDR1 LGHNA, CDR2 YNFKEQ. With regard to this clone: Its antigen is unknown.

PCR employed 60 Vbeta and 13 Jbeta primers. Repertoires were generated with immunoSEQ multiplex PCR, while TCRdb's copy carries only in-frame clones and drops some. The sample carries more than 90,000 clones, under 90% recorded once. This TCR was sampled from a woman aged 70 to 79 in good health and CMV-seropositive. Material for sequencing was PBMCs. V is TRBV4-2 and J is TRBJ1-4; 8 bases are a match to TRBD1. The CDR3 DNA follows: TGTGCCAGCAGCTTGACAGGGGAGGGTGAAAAACTGTTTTTT. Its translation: CASSLTGEGEKLFF.